In its sample, the clone carrying this T cell receptor beta chain was seen a few times. The time point is: sample taken at primary tumor resection. Without sorting, whole RNA was sequenced from tumor, nontumor lung or frozen PBMC. There were 72 donors, all of them untreated patients with early-stage non-small cell lung cancer. Germline V gene data show CDR1 as MNHNY and CDR2 as SVGAGI (reference sequence). Trimming took off 0 bases at V and 7 bases at J, with 16 bases between the two ends. This CDR3 is 16 amino acids long. The source of the sample is a study of spatial heterogeneity in lung cancer. The wider study: The count of detected beta-chain sequences consistently exceeded that of alpha-chain sequences.

Each molecule of TCR cDNA was tagged with one unique molecular identifier. TCRdb fed the 5' RACE reads into MiXCR, producing one record per CDR3 protein. The sample gives 85,000 to 100,000 distinct CDR3 sequences, approximately 12% of which show up once; 35% to 45% is in the top ten. The sequencing used PBMCs, collected at surgery. The receptor's source is a male donor with early-stage non-small cell lung cancer. This chain uses TRBV6-6 with TRBJ2-1, with a weak D call TRBD2 (6 bases). The CDR3 reads CASSYSREGGKNEQFF. For the CDR3, the DNA is TGTGCCAGCAGTTACTCGAGGGAAGGCGGGAAGAATGAGCAGTTCTTC.